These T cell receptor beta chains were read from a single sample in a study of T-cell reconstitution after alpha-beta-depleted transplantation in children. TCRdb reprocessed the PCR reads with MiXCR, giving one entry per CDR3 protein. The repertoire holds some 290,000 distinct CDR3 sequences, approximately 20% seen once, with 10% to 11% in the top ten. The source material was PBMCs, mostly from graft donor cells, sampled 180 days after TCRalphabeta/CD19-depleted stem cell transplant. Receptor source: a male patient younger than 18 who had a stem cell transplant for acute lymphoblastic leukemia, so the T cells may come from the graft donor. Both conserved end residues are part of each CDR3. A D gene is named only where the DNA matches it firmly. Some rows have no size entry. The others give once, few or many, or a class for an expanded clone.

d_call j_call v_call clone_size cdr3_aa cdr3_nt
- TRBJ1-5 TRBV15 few CATSRDWRHGRHF TGTGCCACCAGCAGAGATTGGCGGCACGGGAGGCATTTT
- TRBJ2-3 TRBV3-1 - CASSSPWADTQYF TGTGCCAGCAGCTCTCCGTGGGCAGATACGCAGTATTTT
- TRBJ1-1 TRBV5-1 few CASRTTGEYTEAFF TGCGCCAGCAGGACGACAGGAGAATACACTGAAGCTTTCTTT
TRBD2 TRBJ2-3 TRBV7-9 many CASSQTSETQYF TGTGCCAGCAGCCAGACTAGCGAGACGCAGTATTTT
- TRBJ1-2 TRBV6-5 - CASFGGAGGYTF TGTGCCAGTTTTGGGGGCGCGGGGGGCTACACCTTC
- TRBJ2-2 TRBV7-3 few CASTPARAGELFF TGTGCCAGCACCCCGGCACGGGCCGGGGAGCTGTTTTTT
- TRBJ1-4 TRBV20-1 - CSARDPYRNTYEKLFF TGCAGTGCTAGAGACCCCTACAGGAATACTTATGAAAAACTGTTTTTT
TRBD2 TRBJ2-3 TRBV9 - CASIVDSGRSTDTQYF TGTGCCAGCATCGTAGATAGCGGGAGATCCACAGATACGCAGTATTTT
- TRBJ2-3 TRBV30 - CAWSVHGSLTDTQYF TGTGCCTGGAGTGTACACGGGAGTCTTACAGATACGCAGTATTTT
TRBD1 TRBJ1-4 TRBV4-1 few CASSHAGTGNEKLFF TGCGCCAGCAGCCACGCCGGGACAGGCAATGAAAAACTGTTTTTT
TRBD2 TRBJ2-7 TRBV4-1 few CASSQLTSGPYEQYF TGCGCCAGCAGCCAACTGACTAGCGGTCCCTACGAGCAGTACTTC
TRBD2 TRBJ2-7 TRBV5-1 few CASSLWPFSAGGRNEQYF TGCGCCAGCAGCTTGTGGCCTTTCTCAGCGGGAGGCAGGAACGAGCAGTACTTC
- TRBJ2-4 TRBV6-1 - CASWTAAKNIQYF TGTGCCAGCTGGACAGCGGCCAAAAACATTCAGTACTTC
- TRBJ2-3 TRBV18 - CASSPFSRDVQGTQYF TGTGCCAGCTCACCATTCTCCAGGGATGTGCAGGGTACGCAGTATTTT
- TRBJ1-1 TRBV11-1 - CASSLEGALNTEAFF TGTGCCAGCAGCTTAGAAGGGGCGTTGAACACTGAAGCTTTCTTT
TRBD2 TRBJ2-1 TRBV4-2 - CASSQGTSPYNEQFF TGTGCCAGCAGCCAAGGGACTAGCCCCTACAATGAGCAGTTCTTC
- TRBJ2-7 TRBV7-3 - CASSSHPVLAEQYF TGTGCCAGCAGCTCCCACCCTGTGTTAGCCGAGCAGTACTTC
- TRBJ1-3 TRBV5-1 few CASKPAGDGNTIYF TGCGCCAGCAAACCGGCGGGTGACGGAAACACCATATATTTT
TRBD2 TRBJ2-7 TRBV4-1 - CASSQFGGRSPSYEQYF TGCGCCAGCAGCCAATTCGGGGGGAGGTCGCCCTCCTACGAGCAGTACTTC
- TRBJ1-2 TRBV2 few CASSDPGVFNYGYTF TGTGCCAGCAGTGATCCGGGAGTGTTTAACTATGGCTACACCTTC
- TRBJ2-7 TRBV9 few CASSAEPARYYEQYF TGTGCCAGCAGCGCGGAGCCTGCCAGATACTACGAGCAGTACTTC
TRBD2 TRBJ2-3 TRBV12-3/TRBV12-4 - CASLAGDYGTDTQYF TGTGCCAGTCTAGCGGGAGATTATGGCACAGATACGCAGTATTTT
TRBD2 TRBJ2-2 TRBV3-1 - CASSQVASGSSANTGELFF TGTGCCAGCAGCCAAGTGGCTAGCGGGAGCTCCGCGAACACCGGGGAGCTGTTTTTT
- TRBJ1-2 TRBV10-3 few CAIRRDWGYGYTF TGTGCCATCCGCCGGGACTGGGGCTATGGCTACACCTTC
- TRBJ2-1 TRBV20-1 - CSAGASYNEQFF TGCAGTGCCGGGGCTTCCTACAATGAGCAGTTCTTC
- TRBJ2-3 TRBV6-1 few CASSQPGINTQYF TGTGCCAGCAGTCAACCTGGTATTAATACGCAGTATTTT
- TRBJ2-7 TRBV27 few CASRRPVQRFYEQYF TGTGCCAGCCGTAGGCCTGTCCAGAGATTCTACGAGCAGTACTTC
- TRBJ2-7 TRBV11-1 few CASSPSVAQGIFKGEQYF TGTGCCAGCAGCCCGTCCGTTGCCCAGGGCATATTCAAGGGCGAGCAGTACTTC
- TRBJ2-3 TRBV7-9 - CASSPGITGKRSDTQYF TGTGCCAGCAGCCCCGGGATCACAGGGAAGAGGTCAGATACGCAGTATTTT
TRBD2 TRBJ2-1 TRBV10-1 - CASSGGAGGLRRYNEQFF TGCGCCAGCAGTGGGGGAGCGGGAGGGCTACGTAGGTACAATGAGCAGTTCTTC
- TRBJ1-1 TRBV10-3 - CAIRRRWQGNGTEAFF TGTGCCATCAGACGCCGCTGGCAGGGTAACGGAACTGAAGCTTTCTTT
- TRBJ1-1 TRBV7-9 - CASNPYGTEAFF TGTGCCAGCAACCCATATGGCACTGAAGCTTTCTTT
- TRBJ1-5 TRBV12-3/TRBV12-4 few CASSLKNGWQPQHF TGTGCCAGCAGTTTGAAAAATGGATGGCAGCCCCAGCATTTT
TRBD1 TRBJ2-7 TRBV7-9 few CASSPTGPEQYF TGTGCCAGCAGCCCGACAGGGCCCGAGCAGTACTTC
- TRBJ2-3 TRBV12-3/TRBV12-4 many CASSLYPLTDTQYF TGTGCCAGCAGTTTATACCCGCTTACAGATACGCAGTATTTT
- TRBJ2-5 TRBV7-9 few CASSSKLGETQYF TGTGCCAGCAGCTCCAAACTAGGGGAGACCCAGTACTTC
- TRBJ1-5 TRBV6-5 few CASSYSRGQVQPQHF TGTGCCAGCAGTTACTCGCGGGGCCAGGTTCAGCCCCAGCATTTT
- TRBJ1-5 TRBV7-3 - CASSLTGTNQPQHF TGTGCCAGCAGCTTAACCGGCACCAATCAGCCCCAGCATTTT
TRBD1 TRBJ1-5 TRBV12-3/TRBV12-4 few CASSSRTGSSNQPQHF TGTGCCAGCAGTTCCCGGACAGGGTCCAGCAATCAGCCCCAGCATTTT
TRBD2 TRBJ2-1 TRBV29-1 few CRHSSGRARNEQFF TGCAGACATTCCAGCGGGAGGGCCAGGAATGAGCAGTTCTTC
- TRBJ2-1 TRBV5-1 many CASSPGLHSYNEQFF TGCGCCAGCAGCCCGGGACTCCACTCCTACAATGAGCAGTTCTTC
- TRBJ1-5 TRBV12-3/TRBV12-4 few CASNDGGQPQHF TGTGCCAGCAATGACGGGGGTCAGCCCCAGCATTTT
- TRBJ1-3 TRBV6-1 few CASSELFGASGNTIYF TGTGCCAGCAGTGAACTTTTTGGGGCTTCTGGAAACACCATATATTTT
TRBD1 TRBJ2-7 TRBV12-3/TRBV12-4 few CASRSGTGDYEQYF TGTGCCAGCAGGTCCGGGACAGGAGATTACGAGCAGTACTTC
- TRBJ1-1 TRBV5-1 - CASSLGVEREAFF TGCGCCAGCAGCTTGGGGGTCGAACGGGAAGCTTTCTTT